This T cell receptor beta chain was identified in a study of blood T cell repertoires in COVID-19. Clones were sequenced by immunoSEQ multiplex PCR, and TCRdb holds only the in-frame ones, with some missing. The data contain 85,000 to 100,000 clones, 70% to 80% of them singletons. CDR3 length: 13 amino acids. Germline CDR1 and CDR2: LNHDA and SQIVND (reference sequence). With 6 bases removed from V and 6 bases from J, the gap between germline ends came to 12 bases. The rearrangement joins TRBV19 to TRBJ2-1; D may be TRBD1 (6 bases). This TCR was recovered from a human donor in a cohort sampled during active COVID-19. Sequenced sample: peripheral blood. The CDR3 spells CASSGQLGNEQFF. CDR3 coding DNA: TGTGCCAGTAGCGGACAGTTGGGCAATGAGCAGTTCTTC.